A selection of T cell receptor beta chains follows, all from one sample in a study of blood T cell repertoires in COVID-19. TCRdb keeps only in-frame clones here, not all; method: immunoSEQ multiplex PCR. The sample has tens of thousands of clones; over 75% are singletons. Sequenced material: peripheral blood. The receptors derive from a human donor in a cohort sampled during active COVID-19. Both conserved end residues are part of each CDR3. D genes are given only for firm matches. The listing skips clone size in some rows; elsewhere it reads once, few, many or a size class.

TRBV11-2	-	TRBD1	TRBJ2-1	CASSLEDRDYNEQFF	TGTGCCAGCAGCTTAGAGGACAGGGACTACAATGAGCAGTTCTTC
TRBV29-1	-	-	TRBJ2-3	CSVEDERTRSTDTQYF	TGCAGCGTTGAAGATGAACGGACACGAAGCACAGATACGCAGTATTTT
TRBV5-4	once	-	TRBJ1-6	CASSSSGTYNSPLHF	TGTGCCAGCAGCTCCTCCGGGACCTATAATTCACCCCTCCACTTT
TRBV4-2	-	TRBD2	TRBJ2-3	CASSSQAGSTDTQYF	TGTGCCAGCAGCTCCCAAGCGGGGAGCACAGATACGCAGTATTTT
TRBV6-1	-	TRBD2	TRBJ2-3	CASSEGLAGATDTQYF	TGTGCCAGCAGTGAAGGACTAGCGGGGGCCACAGATACGCAGTATTTT
TRBV7-9	few	TRBD1	TRBJ2-5	CASSSGQVIQETQYF	TGTGCCAGCAGCTCGGGACAGGTGATTCAAGAGACCCAGTACTTC
TRBV6-5	-	-	TRBJ1-2	CASSYSGGSGAYGYTF	TGTGCCAGCAGTTACTCCGGGGGAAGTGGTGCCTATGGCTACACCTTC
TRBV27	-	-	TRBJ2-1	CASSFGPDYNEQFF	TGTGCCAGCAGTTTTGGCCCTGATTACAATGAGCAGTTCTTC
TRBV9	-	TRBD1	TRBJ2-7	CASSSNRDRAPYEQYF	TGTGCCAGCAGCTCGAACCGGGACAGGGCTCCTTACGAGCAGTACTTC
TRBV25-1	-	TRBD1	TRBJ2-7	CASSPTGPSSYEQYF	TGTGCCAGCAGTCCGACAGGGCCGAGCTCCTACGAGCAGTACTTC
TRBV10-3	few	TRBD1	TRBJ2-2	CAISESGTDTGELFF	TGTGCCATCAGTGAGTCGGGGACAGACACCGGGGAGCTGTTTTTT
TRBV5-1	once	TRBD1	TRBJ2-3	CASSYSGQLSDTQYF	TGCGCCAGCAGCTACTCGGGACAGTTATCAGATACGCAGTATTTT
TRBV19	-	-	TRBJ2-7	CASSFSTGPAYEQYF	TGTGCCAGTAGTTTCTCGACAGGACCTGCCTACGAGCAGTACTTC
TRBV7-2	once	TRBD1	TRBJ1-6	CASSLRWDRGSPLHF	TGTGCCAGCAGCTTAAGGTGGGACAGGGGCTCACCCCTCCACTTT
TRBV14	-	-	TRBJ2-1	CASSQEIRTEQFF	TGTGCCAGCAGCCAGGAGATACGAACAGAGCAGTTCTTC
TRBV3-1/TRBV3-2	-	-	TRBJ1-3	CASSQNRAGNTIYF	TGTGCCAGCAGCCAAAACAGGGCAGGAAACACCATATATTTT
TRBV27	-	-	TRBJ1-1	CASSWSHANTEAFF	TGTGCCAGCAGTTGGTCACATGCGAACACTGAAGCTTTCTTT
TRBV2	few	-	TRBJ2-7	CASSERGGLLYEQYF	TGTGCCAGCAGTGAAAGGGGGGGGCTTTTGTACGAGCAGTACTTC
TRBV5-1	-	TRBD1	TRBJ1-6	CASSLSPGQGGSPLHF	TGCGCCAGCAGCTTGTCGCCGGGACAGGGGGGTTCACCCCTCCACTTT
TRBV28	-	-	TRBJ1-5	CASSLGSSNQPQHF	TGTGCCAGCAGTTTGGGGAGTAGCAATCAGCCCCAGCATTTT
TRBV4-2	-	TRBD1	TRBJ2-7	CASSHTGTGSSYEQYF	TGTGCCAGCAGCCATACCGGGACAGGTTCCTCCTACGAGCAGTACTTC
TRBV5-1	-	-	TRBJ2-5	CASSLGSPGETQYF	TGCGCCAGCAGCTTGGGAAGTCCGGGAGAGACCCAGTACTTC
TRBV7-9	-	TRBD2	TRBJ2-3	CATPPSSGGDTQYF	TGTGCCACCCCCCCCTCTAGCGGGGGGGATACGCAGTATTTT